This TCR beta chain was identified during a study of memory CD8 T cells in hepatitis C reinfection. The time point denotes: peak reinfection, 3 to 8 weeks after reinfection detection. Sorted cells were sequenced directly ex vivo without any in vitro expansion. Here immunoSEQ multiplex PCR was the method, and the copy in TCRdb shows in-frame clones only, minus some. The data hold around 47,000 clones, with over 75% observed a single time. Sequenced sample: naive CD8+ T cells sorted from blood. This clonotype originated in a man aged 18 to 29 with hepatitis C virus infection.

The CDR3 sequence: CASSEPGVRQTQYF. As DNA, the CDR3 is TGTGCCAGCAGTGAGCCGGGAGTACGGCAGACCCAGTACTTC. This chain links TRBV2 with TRBJ2-5; TRBD2 might be the D (6 bases). The CDR3 sequence is 14 residues long. V lost 3 bases to trimming and J lost 6 bases, with 14 bases between them. Germline V gives CDR1 SNHLY, CDR2 FYNNEI.